Listed below are T cell receptor beta chains from one sample, sequenced in a study of cytomegalovirus exposure and HLA in healthy donors. Assay used: immunoSEQ multiplex PCR; TCRdb lists only in-frame clones, some missing. The data hold some 120,000 clones, with approximately 60% observed a single time. Sequencing was done on a sample of PBMCs. The receptors here all came from a woman in her twenties or thirties in good health and CMV-seronegative. Both conserved end residues are part of each CDR3. Each record gives: J gene, D gene, clone size, V gene, CDR3 DNA, CDR3 protein. The D gene is left open where the match is weak. Clone size is stated in some rows and not others, as once, few, many or a class when expanded.

J: TRBJ2-1
D: TRBD2
size: NA
V: TRBV12-5
DNA: TGTGCTAGTGGTTTGGTACCAGGGACTAGCGGGAGGGCCTACAATGAGCAGTTCTTC
CDR3: CASGLVPGTSGRAYNEQFF

J: TRBJ1-1
D: NA
size: NA
V: TRBV5-4
DNA: TGTGCCAGCAGCTTGACAGGGCCAAACACTGAAGCTTTCTTT
CDR3: CASSLTGPNTEAFF

J: TRBJ2-3
D: NA
size: NA
V: TRBV15
DNA: TGTGCCACCAGCGGAGTTGTCCCCGGGATAGCAGATACGCAGTATTTT
CDR3: CATSGVVPGIADTQYF

J: TRBJ2-1
D: TRBD1
size: once
V: TRBV19
DNA: TGTGCCAGTAGTCCAAGGGGACAGGGCCTCTACAATGAGCAGTTCTTC
CDR3: CASSPRGQGLYNEQFF

J: TRBJ2-5
D: NA
size: NA
V: TRBV7-9
DNA: TGTGCCAGCAGCCCCTCCGGAGGGATAGAGACCCAGTACTTC
CDR3: CASSPSGGIETQYF

J: TRBJ2-1
D: TRBD2
size: NA
V: TRBV4-3
DNA: TGCGCCAGCAGCCAAGATGCACTCCGGCGGGTACTAGCGGGAGAGTCCTACAATGAGCAGTTCTTC
CDR3: CASSQDALRRVLAGESYNEQFF

J: TRBJ2-7
D: TRBD1
size: NA
V: TRBV27
DNA: TGTGCCAGCAGCACCGGGACAGGGGATCTGTACTTC
CDR3: CASSTGTGDLYF

J: TRBJ2-7
D: NA
size: NA
V: TRBV4-1
DNA: TGCGCCAGCAGCCAAGACTTGAGCTCAAGTTCCTACGAGCAGTACTTC
CDR3: CASSQDLSSSSYEQYF

J: TRBJ2-7
D: TRBD1
size: few
V: TRBV6-4
DNA: TGTGCCAGCAGTTCCGGGACAGGGATTACGTCCTACGAGCAGTACTTC
CDR3: CASSSGTGITSYEQYF

J: TRBJ2-7
D: TRBD1
size: NA
V: TRBV28
DNA: TGTGCCAGCAGTCTCACCCCCCGGTTTAGGGACAGGGGGCTCTACGAGCAGTACTTC
CDR3: CASSLTPRFRDRGLYEQYF

J: TRBJ2-1
D: NA
size: NA
V: TRBV19
DNA: TGTGCCAGTAGTATTTGGGCCAGCTCCTACAATGAGCAGTTCTTC
CDR3: CASSIWASSYNEQFF

J: TRBJ1-2
D: NA
size: few
V: TRBV5-1
DNA: TGCGCCAGCAGCTTGGCCGGGACAACTTCCAATGGCTACACCTTC
CDR3: CASSLAGTTSNGYTF

J: TRBJ1-1
D: NA
size: NA
V: TRBV16
DNA: TGTGCCAGCAGCCAATGGGAGGGGGAAGCTTTCTTT
CDR3: CASSQWEGEAFF